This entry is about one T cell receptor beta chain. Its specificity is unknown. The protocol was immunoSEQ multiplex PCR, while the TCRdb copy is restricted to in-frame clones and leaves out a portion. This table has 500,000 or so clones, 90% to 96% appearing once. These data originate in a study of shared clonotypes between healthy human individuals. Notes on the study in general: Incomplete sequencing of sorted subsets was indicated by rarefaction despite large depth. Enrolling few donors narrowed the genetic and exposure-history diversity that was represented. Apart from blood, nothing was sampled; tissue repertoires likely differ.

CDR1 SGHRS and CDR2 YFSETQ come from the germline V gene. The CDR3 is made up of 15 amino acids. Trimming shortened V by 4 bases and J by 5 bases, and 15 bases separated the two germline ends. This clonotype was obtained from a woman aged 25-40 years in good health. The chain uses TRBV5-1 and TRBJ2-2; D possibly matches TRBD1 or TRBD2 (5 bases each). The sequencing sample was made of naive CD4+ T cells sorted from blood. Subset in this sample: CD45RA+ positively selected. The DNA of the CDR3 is TGCGCCAGCAGCAGCGACGGTGAGGGGACCGGGGAGCTGTTTTTT. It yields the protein CASSSDGEGTGELFF.